This T cell receptor beta chain was found in a study of blood T cells in healthy people across ages. Notes on the study in general: Greater diversity and more naive CD4+ cells were seen in long-lived donors than in aged donors. Per million T cells, TCR beta diversity dropped roughly linearly as age increased.

This CDR3 spans 17 amino acids. In germline, CDR1 is MDHEN, CDR2 SYDVKM. The V and J ends lost 5 bases and 3 bases respectively, with 21 bases between them. The study drew donors from healthy Caucasian individuals in Russia aged roughly 6 to 90. This clonotype was detected a few times. Its antigen is not identified. Primed by a sample-barcoded 5' primer and a J-beta primer mix, a second PCR proceeded for about 7 to 11 cycles. From the 5' RACE reads, TCRdb called clonotypes with MiXCR, one entry per CDR3 protein. The sample includes roughly 1,300,000 distinct CDR3 sequences, roughly 60% of them seen just once.

The chain joins TRBV28 to TRBJ2-3; the D call may be TRBD1 or TRBD2 (5 bases each). Sequencing used blood. This clonotype originated in a man between 18 and 29 years old in good health. In nucleotides, the CDR3 is TGTGCCAGCAGTCACGTGGGACCCTTAAGGAAAACAGATACGCAGTATTTT. Amino acids: CASSHVGPLRKTDTQYF.